The clone carrying this T cell receptor (beta chain) was recorded once. Enrolled during active infection, Seattle patients were then followed longitudinally. The data were obtained in a study of blood T cell repertoires in COVID-19. Study-level background: Sites across the United States, Italy and Spain contributed samples from acute and convalescent COVID-19. Sample material is recorded as cDNA or gDNA derived from T cells, B-cell-depleted T cells, or PBMCs.

Trimming removed 0 bases from V and 6 bases from J, with 6 bases in between. Germline CDR1 is SGHKS and CDR2 is YYEKEE (reference sequence). The CDR3 runs to 12 residues. Using immunoSEQ multiplex PCR, the repertoire was profiled, and TCRdb retains in-frame clones only, with some absent. The sample contains 150,000 to 200,000 clones, 75% to 85% of which appear only once. V gene TRBV5-5 combines with J gene TRBJ1-2, with a weak D call TRBD1 (5 bases). The sequence was collected from a woman of 80 years or more with COVID-19, enrolled during active disease. The sample was peripheral blood. The CDR3 region has the DNA TGTGCCAGCAGCTTGGGGGGCCATGGCTACACCTTC. Encoded protein: CASSLGGHGYTF.